What follows are 5 T cell receptor beta chains derived from one specimen sequenced in a study of beta chain features in type 1 diabetes. cDNA synthesis used the whole RNA isolate, giving expressed TCRB sequences. The table came from immunoSEQ multiplex PCR; TCRdb's copy has only in-frame clones and leaves some out. Here the sample spans under 150,000 clones, 6.9% being singletons. The sample consisted of central memory CD4+ T cells from blood. Receptors originate from a woman in her 30s in good health.

In this sample, this clone turned up a few times. V gene TRBV18 combines with J gene TRBJ2-1, with TRBD1 identical over 7 bases. Germline values: CDR1 KGHSH, CDR2 LQKENI. V gave up 1 base and J gave up 8 bases; unmatched junction bases: 2. This CDR3 has 13 residues. The CDR3 region has the DNA TGTGCCAGCTCACCACGGACAGGATATGAGCAGTTCTTC. This translates into CASSPRTGYEQFF.

The chain couples TRBV6-1 to TRBJ1-4, with 8 nucleotides matching TRBD1. V dropped 7 bases and J dropped 8; count of bases not matched to a gene: 3. Germline-derived CDR1 and CDR2 are MNHNS and SASEGT. The CDR3 extends over 12 amino acids. Here the CDR3 reads CASKRQGEKLFF. The CDR3 coding sequence is TGTGCCAGCAAACGACAGGGGGAAAAACTGTTTTTT.

CDR3 loop: CASSQAPQGGRFLGNEQFF. CDR3 coding DNA: TGTGCCAGCAGCCAAGCTCCGCAGGGGGGACGATTTTTAGGCAATGAGCAGTTCTTC. The chain carries TRBV4-2 and TRBJ2-1, with TRBD1 as a possible D gene (7 bases). V dropped 1 base and J dropped 6 bases, with 25 bases sitting between them. This CDR3 region has 19 residues. The germline V gene encodes CDR1 LGHNA and CDR2 YNFKEQ.

This clone has a handful of counts. The chain links TRBV6-6 to TRBJ1-5; 9 nucleotides line up with TRBD1. Germline loops: CDR1 MNHNY, CDR2 SVGAGI (reference sequence). The CDR3 is made up of 16 amino acids. With V trimmed by 2 bases and J by 6 bases, 8 bases remained unmatched. As DNA, the CDR3 is TGTGCCAGCAGTTACCCTACAGGGGGCGCGGGTCAGCCCCAGCATTTT. It encodes CASSYPTGGAGQPQHF.

The CDR3 is CASSSLRTGEETQYF. DNA for the CDR3: TGTGCCAGCAGCTCTCTTCGAACGGGAGAAGAGACCCAGTACTTC. V is TRBV5-4 and J is TRBJ2-5, with D perhaps TRBD2 (6 bases). V shed 3 bases and J shed 3 bases, with 15 bases lying between them. CDR1 is SGHNT and CDR2 is YYREEE in the germline V gene (reference sequence). The CDR3 is 15 amino acids.